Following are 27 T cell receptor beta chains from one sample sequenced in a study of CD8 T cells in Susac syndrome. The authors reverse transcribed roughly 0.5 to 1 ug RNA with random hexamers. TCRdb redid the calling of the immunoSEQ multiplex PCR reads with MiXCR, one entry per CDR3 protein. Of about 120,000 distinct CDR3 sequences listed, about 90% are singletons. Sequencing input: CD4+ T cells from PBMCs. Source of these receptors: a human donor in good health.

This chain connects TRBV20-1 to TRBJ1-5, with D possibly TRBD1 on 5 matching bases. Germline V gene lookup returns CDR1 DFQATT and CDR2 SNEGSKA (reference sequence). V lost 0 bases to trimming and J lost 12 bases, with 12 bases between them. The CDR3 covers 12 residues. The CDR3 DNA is TGCAGTGCTAGAGATCCCACGACAGACCAGCATTTT. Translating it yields CSARDPTTDQHF.

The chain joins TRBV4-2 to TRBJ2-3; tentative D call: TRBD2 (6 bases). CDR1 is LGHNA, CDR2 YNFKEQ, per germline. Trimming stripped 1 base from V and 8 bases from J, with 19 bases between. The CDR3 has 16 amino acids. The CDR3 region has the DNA TGTGCCAGCAGCCAAGCATCGGGACTGGAGCTCAGTACGCAGTATTTT. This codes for CASSQASGLELSTQYF.

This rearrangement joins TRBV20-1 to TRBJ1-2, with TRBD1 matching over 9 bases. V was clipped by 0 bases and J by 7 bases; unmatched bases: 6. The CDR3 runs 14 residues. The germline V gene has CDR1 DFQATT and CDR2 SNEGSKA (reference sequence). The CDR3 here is CSARDSGTGSGYTF. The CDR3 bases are TGCAGTGCTAGAGATAGCGGGACAGGGAGTGGCTACACCTTC.

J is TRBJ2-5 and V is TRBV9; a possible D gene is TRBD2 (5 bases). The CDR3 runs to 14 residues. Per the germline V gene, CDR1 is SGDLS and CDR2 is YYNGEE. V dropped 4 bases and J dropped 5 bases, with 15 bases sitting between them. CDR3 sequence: CASSPARVDETQYF. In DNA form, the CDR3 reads TGTGCCAGCAGCCCGGCGAGGGTCGACGAGACCCAGTACTTC.

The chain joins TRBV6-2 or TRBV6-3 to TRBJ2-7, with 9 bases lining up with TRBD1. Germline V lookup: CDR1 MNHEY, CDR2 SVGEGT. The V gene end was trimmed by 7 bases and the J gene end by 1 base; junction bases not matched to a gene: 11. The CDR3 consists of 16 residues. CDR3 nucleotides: TGTGCCAGCAACTTACGCCCGGGACAGGGATCCTACGAGCAGTACTTC. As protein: CASNLRPGQGSYEQYF.

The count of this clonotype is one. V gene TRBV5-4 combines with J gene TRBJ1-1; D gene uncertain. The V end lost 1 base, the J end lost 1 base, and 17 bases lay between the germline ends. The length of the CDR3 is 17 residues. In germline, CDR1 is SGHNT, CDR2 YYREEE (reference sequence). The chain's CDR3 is CASSLIGRGRTNTEAFF. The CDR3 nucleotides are TGTGCCAGCAGCTTGATCGGACGAGGACGGACGAACACTGAAGCTTTCTTT.

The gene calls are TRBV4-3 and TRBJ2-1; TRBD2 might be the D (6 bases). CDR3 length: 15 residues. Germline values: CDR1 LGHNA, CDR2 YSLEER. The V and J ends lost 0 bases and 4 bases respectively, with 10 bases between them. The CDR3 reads CASSQETGVYNEQFF. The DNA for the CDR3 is TGCGCCAGCAGCCAAGAAACGGGAGTTTACAATGAGCAGTTCTTC.

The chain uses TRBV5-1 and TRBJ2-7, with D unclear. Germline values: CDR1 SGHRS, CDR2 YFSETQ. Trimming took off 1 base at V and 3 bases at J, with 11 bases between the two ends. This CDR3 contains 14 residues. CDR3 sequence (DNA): TGCGCCAGCAGCTTGTATGGTCAGAACTACGAGCAGTACTTC. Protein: CASSLYGQNYEQYF. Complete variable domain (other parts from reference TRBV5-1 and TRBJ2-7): KAGVTQTPRYLIKTRGQQVTLSCSPISGHRSVSWYQQTPGQGLQFLFEYFSETQRNKGNFPGRFSGRQFSNSRSEMNVSTLELGDSALYLCASSLYGQNYEQYFGPGTRLTVT.

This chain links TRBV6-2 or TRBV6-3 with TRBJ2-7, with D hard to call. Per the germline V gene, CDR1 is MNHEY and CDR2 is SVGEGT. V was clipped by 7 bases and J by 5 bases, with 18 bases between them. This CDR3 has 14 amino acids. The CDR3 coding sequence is TGTGCCAGCACCGAACACGGGTCGAAGGACGAGCAGTACTTC. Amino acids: CASTEHGSKDEQYF.

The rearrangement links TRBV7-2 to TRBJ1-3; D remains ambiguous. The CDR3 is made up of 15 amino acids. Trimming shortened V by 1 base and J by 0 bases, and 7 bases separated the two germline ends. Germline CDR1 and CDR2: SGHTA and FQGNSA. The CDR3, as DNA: TGTGCCAGCAGCTTAGGAGGCAACTCTGGAAACACCATATATTTT. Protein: CASSLGGNSGNTIYF.

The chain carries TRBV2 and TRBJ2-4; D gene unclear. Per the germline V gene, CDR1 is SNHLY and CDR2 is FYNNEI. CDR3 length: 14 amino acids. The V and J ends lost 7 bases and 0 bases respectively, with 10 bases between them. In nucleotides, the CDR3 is TGTGCCAGCACCCGAATAGTAGCCAAAAACATTCAGTACTTC. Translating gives CASTRIVAKNIQYF.

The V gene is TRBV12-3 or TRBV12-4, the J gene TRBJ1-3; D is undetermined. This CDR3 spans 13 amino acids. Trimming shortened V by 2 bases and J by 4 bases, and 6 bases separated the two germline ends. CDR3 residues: CASSLQQGNTIYF. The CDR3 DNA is TGTGCCAGCAGTTTACAGCAAGGAAACACCATATATTTT.

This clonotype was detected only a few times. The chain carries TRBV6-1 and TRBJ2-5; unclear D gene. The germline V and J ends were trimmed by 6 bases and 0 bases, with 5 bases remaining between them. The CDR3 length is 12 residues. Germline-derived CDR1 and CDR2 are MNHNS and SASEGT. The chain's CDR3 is CASSSYQETQYF. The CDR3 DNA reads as TGTGCCAGCAGCTCTTACCAAGAGACCCAGTACTTC.

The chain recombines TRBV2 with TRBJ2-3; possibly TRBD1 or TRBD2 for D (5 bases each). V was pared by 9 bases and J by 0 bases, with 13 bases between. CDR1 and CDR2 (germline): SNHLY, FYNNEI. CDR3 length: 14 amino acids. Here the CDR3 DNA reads TGTGCCAGTACAGCTGGGGGAAGCACAGATACGCAGTATTTT. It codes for CASTAGGSTDTQYF.

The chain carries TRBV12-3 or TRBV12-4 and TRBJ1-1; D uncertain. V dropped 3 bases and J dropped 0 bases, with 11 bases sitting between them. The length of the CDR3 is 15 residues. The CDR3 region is CASSFLSGVNTEAFF. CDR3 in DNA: TGTGCCAGCAGTTTTCTCTCAGGAGTGAACACTGAAGCTTTCTTT.

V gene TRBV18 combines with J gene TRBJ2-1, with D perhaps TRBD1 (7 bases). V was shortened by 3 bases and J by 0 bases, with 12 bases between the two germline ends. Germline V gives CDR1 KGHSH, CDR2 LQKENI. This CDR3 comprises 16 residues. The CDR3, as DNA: TGTGCCAGCTCACCCAGGGGGGACAGCTCCTACAATGAGCAGTTCTTC. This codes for CASSPRGDSSYNEQFF.

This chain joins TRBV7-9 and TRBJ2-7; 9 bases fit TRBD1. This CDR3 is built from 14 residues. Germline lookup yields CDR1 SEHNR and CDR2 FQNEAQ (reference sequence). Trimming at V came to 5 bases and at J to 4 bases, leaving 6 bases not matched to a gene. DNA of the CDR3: TGTGCCAGCAGCGGCGCAGGACAGGGGTACGAGCAGTACTTC. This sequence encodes CASSGAGQGYEQYF.

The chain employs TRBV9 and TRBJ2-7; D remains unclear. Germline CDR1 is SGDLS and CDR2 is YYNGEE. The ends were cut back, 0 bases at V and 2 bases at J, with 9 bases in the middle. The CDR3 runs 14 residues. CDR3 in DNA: TGTGCCAGCAGCGTAGCTGTACCAGCCTACGAGCAGTACTTC. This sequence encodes CASSVAVPAYEQYF.

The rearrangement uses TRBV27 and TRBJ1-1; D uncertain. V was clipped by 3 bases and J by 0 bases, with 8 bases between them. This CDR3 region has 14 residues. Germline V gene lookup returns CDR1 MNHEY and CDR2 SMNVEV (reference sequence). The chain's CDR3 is CASSFALLNTEAFF. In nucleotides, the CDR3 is TGTGCCAGCAGTTTCGCTCTCCTGAACACTGAAGCTTTCTTT.

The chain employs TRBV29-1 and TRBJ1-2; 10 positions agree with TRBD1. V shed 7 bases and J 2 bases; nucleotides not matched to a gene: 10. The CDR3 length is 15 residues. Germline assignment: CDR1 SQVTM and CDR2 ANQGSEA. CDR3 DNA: TGCAGCGGGGCTTGGGGACAGGGGAGGAACTATGGCTACACCTTC. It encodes CSGAWGQGRNYGYTF.

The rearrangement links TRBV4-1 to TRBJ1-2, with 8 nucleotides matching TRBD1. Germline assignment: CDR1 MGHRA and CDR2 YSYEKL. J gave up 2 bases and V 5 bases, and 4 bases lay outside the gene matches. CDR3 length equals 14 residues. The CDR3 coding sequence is TGCGCCAGCAGCGATAGGACAGGGAACTATGGCTACACCTTC. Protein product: CASSDRTGNYGYTF.

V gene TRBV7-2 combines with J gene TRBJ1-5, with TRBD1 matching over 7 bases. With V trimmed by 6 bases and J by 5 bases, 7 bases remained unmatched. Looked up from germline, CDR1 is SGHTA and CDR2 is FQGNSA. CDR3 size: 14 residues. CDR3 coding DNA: TGTGCCAGCAGTTCGGGACAGCCTCATCAGCCCCAGCATTTT. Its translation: CASSSGQPHQPQHF.

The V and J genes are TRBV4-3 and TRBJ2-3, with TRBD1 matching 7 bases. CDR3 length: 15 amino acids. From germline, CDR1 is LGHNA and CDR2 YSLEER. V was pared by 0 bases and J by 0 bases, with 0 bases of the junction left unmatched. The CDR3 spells CASSQEDRSTDTQYF. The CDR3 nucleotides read TGCGCCAGCAGCCAAGAGGACAGGAGCACAGATACGCAGTATTTT.

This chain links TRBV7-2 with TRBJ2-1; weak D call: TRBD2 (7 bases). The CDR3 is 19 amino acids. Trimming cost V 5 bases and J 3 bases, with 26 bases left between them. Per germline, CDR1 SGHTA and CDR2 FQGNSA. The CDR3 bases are TGTGCCAGCAGCCCCCCGCGTCTGGGCGGGGGCCGAAACTACAATGAGCAGTTCTTC. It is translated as CASSPPRLGGGRNYNEQFF.

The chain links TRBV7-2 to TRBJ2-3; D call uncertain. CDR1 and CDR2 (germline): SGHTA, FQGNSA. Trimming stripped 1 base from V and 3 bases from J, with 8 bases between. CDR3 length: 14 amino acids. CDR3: CASSLDLATDTQYF. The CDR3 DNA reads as TGTGCCAGCAGCTTAGATTTGGCGACAGATACGCAGTATTTT.

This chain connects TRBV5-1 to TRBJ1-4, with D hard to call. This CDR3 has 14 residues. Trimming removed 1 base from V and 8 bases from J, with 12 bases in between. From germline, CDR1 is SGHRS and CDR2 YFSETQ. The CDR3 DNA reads TGCGCCAGCAGCTTGACCATGTCAAGCGAAAAACTGTTTTTT. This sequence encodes CASSLTMSSEKLFF.

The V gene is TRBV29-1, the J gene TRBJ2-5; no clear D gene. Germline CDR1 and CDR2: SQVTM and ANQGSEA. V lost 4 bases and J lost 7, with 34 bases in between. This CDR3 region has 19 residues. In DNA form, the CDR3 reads TGCAGCGTTGTTTCAAGGCCCAAAAAGGAAGATCCAAGCTCTGGGACCCAGTACTTC. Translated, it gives CSVVSRPKKEDPSSGTQYF.